These 29 T cell receptor beta chains were sequenced from one sample in a study of control samples from healthy donors and cancer patients. Sequencing used immunoSEQ multiplex PCR; TCRdb keeps in-frame clones, though not all of them. The table records tens of thousands of clones, roughly 91% of them present only once. Sequenced sample: PBMCs. These receptors came from a man in his fifties with lung cancer.

The chain couples TRBV2 to TRBJ2-7, with 9 nucleotides matching TRBD1. The CDR3 is 14 amino acids. Trimming took 7 bases from V and 3 from J; bases not matched to a gene: 7. Germline assignment: CDR1 SNHLY and CDR2 FYNNEI. This CDR3 reads CASIPRDRVYEQYF. The CDR3 nucleotides are TGTGCCAGCATCCCTAGGGACAGGGTCTACGAGCAGTACTTC.

The V and J genes are TRBV11-3 and TRBJ2-3; 13 bases are a match to TRBD2. The CDR3 consists of 16 residues. V shed 5 bases and J 6 bases; nucleotides not matched to a gene: 8. Germline loops: CDR1 SGHNT, CDR2 YENEEA. The CDR3 region is CASSPGLAGDQDTQYF. The CDR3 nucleotides are TGTGCCAGCAGCCCTGGACTAGCGGGGGACCAGGATACGCAGTATTTT.

The chain employs TRBV4-3 and TRBJ2-2; a possible D gene is TRBD2 (5 bases). The V end was cut by 4 bases, the J end by 6 bases, with 15 bases between. This CDR3 region has 15 residues. Germline V gives CDR1 LGHNA, CDR2 YSLEER. The CDR3 DNA follows: TGCGCCAGCAGCCCCCGGGGAGTTCGCGCCGGGGAGCTGTTTTTT. This sequence encodes CASSPRGVRAGELFF.

The chain employs TRBV9 and TRBJ2-2, with a weak D call TRBD2 (5 bases). CDR1 is SGDLS and CDR2 is YYNGEE in the germline V gene. Trimming removed 3 bases from V and 2 bases from J, with 14 bases in between. There are 16 residues in the CDR3. DNA of the CDR3: TGTGCCAGCAGCGGGACTGACTCCCCCAACACCGGGGAGCTGTTTTTT. The encoded protein is CASSGTDSPNTGELFF.

J is TRBJ2-1 and V is TRBV5-1; 10 bases align to TRBD2. CDR1 and CDR2 (germline): SGHRS, YFSETQ. Trimming cost V 4 bases and J 8 bases; bases outside gene matches: 12. CDR3 size: 16 residues. As DNA, the CDR3 is TGCGCCAGCAGCGCAAATAGCGGGGGGATTAAGCATGAGCAGTTCTTC. This sequence encodes CASSANSGGIKHEQFF.

V is TRBV27 and J is TRBJ2-5; D not resolved. The germline V gene encodes CDR1 MNHEY and CDR2 SMNVEV (reference sequence). V was shortened by 2 bases and J by 0 bases, with 4 bases between the two germline ends. This CDR3 has 13 residues. As DNA, the CDR3 is TGTGCCAGCAGTTTAGGTCACCAAGAGACCCAGTACTTC. Its protein product is CASSLGHQETQYF.

The gene calls are TRBV3-1 (or the pseudogene TRBV3-2) and TRBJ2-7; D is ambiguous. Between the trimmed V and J ends, which lost 2 bases and 2 bases, there was a span of 7 bases. Germline V gives CDR1 LGHDT, CDR2 YNNKEL (reference sequence). The CDR3 runs to 13 residues. The CDR3 DNA follows: TGTGCCAGCAGCCAAAACAGTGCCTACGAGCAGTACTTC. This codes for CASSQNSAYEQYF.

This clone is judged medium-sized. This chain joins TRBV27 and TRBJ2-1, with D tentatively TRBD2 (5 bases). V lost 4 bases to trimming and J lost 3 bases, with 10 bases between them. CDR1 is MNHEY and CDR2 is SMNVEV in the germline V gene (reference sequence). There are 14 residues in the CDR3. The CDR3 DNA follows: TGTGCCAGCAGTTGGGGAGCCCACTACAATGAGCAGTTCTTC. Residues: CASSWGAHYNEQFF.

This clone was observed a few times. The same CDR3 can be traced to other DNA sequences in this sample. This chain connects TRBV29-1 to TRBJ2-4; D may be TRBD2 (6 bases). Germline V CDR1 and CDR2: SQVTM, ANQGSEA. The CDR3 consists of 11 residues. Trimming took off 7 bases at V and 8 bases at J, with 12 bases between the two ends. CDR3 sequence reads: CSAREVDIQYF. In nucleotides, the CDR3 is TGCAGCGCCAGGGAGGTAGACATTCAGTACTTC.

The V gene is TRBV3-1 (or the pseudogene TRBV3-2), the J gene TRBJ1-5; 8 positions match TRBD1. The germline CDR1 and CDR2 sequences are LGHDT and YNNKEL (reference sequence). V lost 4 bases and J lost 5; bases outside the gene matches: 7. CDR3 length: 15 residues. The DNA for the CDR3 is TGTGCCAGCAGCCGAGGGACAGGAGAAGATCAGCCCCAGCATTTT. It is translated as CASSRGTGEDQPQHF.

The chain links TRBV9 to TRBJ2-2; D call uncertain. In germline, CDR1 is SGDLS, CDR2 YYNGEE. This CDR3 spans 14 amino acids. V lost 5 bases to trimming and J lost 2 bases, with 10 bases between them. CDR3: CASRSGSNTGELFF. CDR3 sequence (DNA): TGTGCCAGCAGATCCGGGTCAAACACCGGGGAGCTGTTTTTT. The whole variable domain, remainder taken from reference TRBV9 and TRBJ2-2, is DSGVTQTPKHLITATGQRVTLRCSPRSGDLSVYWYQQSLDQGLQFLIQYYNGEERAKGNILERFSAQQFPDLHSELNLSSLELGDSALYFCASRSGSNTGELFFGEGSRLTVL.

The V and J genes are TRBV6-1 and TRBJ2-7; 7 nucleotides agree with TRBD2. The CDR3 is 17 residues long. Unmatched junction bases numbered 12, after V lost 2 bases and J lost 2 bases. Germline CDR1 reads MNHNS; CDR2 reads SASEGT. The CDR3 reads CASSERYRDYLTYEQYF. For the CDR3, the DNA is TGTGCCAGCAGTGAAAGGTATCGGGACTACCTAACCTACGAGCAGTACTTC.

This chain uses TRBV10-3 with TRBJ1-2; D is unresolved. Trimming took off 4 bases at V and 4 bases at J, with 25 bases between the two ends. Germline CDR1 is ENHRY and CDR2 is SYGVKD. The CDR3 is 18 residues long. CDR3 loop: CAISADVNKGRPRYGYTF. The CDR3 DNA reads TGTGCCATCAGTGCCGACGTTAATAAAGGCAGACCACGCTATGGCTACACCTTC.

The CDR3 sequence is CASSVSSQSNEKLFF. The CDR3 coding sequence is TGTGCCAGCAGCGTATCGTCTCAATCTAATGAAAAACTGTTTTTT. This chain uses TRBV9 with TRBJ1-4; no firm D call. CDR1 and CDR2 from the germline V gene are SGDLS and YYNGEE. Trimming removed 1 base from V and 3 bases from J, with 10 bases in between. The CDR3 sequence is 15 residues long.

This clone was found once. This rearrangement joins TRBV5-6 to TRBJ2-2, with a possible D match to TRBD2 (7 bases). Looked up from germline, CDR1 is SGHDT and CDR2 is YYEEEE. CDR3 size: 15 residues. V was pared by 2 bases and J by 3 bases, with 11 bases between. The CDR3 DNA reads as TGTGCCAGCAGCTTAGGGGGGGCCGACACCGGGGAGCTGTTTTTT. Translated: CASSLGGADTGELFF.

This clone was detected only a few times. V gene TRBV29-1 combines with J gene TRBJ2-7; D is possibly TRBD1 (6 bases). V lost 6 bases, J lost 8 bases, and 26 bases lay in between. The CDR3 has 15 amino acids. CDR1 and CDR2 from the germline V gene are SQVTM and ANQGSEA. CDR3 in amino acids: CSVRLGQSVTEQQYF. In DNA form, the CDR3 reads TGCAGCGTGCGACTCGGACAGTCGGTAACCGAGCAGCAGTACTTC.

The chain uses TRBV5-1 and TRBJ2-3, with TRBD2 matching 11 bases. Losses at the gene ends were 3 bases for V and 3 bases for J; bases not matched to a gene: 3. The CDR3 consists of 15 residues. Germline lookup yields CDR1 SGHRS and CDR2 YFSETQ. The CDR3 DNA reads as TGCGCCAGCAGCTCACTAGCGGGGGTGACAGATACGCAGTATTTT. Translated: CASSSLAGVTDTQYF.

The rearrangement uses TRBV18 and TRBJ2-7; 7 bases agree with TRBD1. The CDR3 runs 12 residues. Germline trimming cut 6 bases from V and 6 bases from J; bases unmatched to any gene: 5. Germline values: CDR1 KGHSH, CDR2 LQKENI. CDR3 sequence: CASSLTGPEQYF. In DNA, the CDR3 is TGTGCCAGCTCCCTGACAGGGCCCGAGCAGTACTTC.

The CDR3 DNA reads TGTGCCAGCAGATTACCCAGGGACCTCCACTATGGCTACACCTTC. This gives the protein CASRLPRDLHYGYTF. The chain carries TRBV6-6 and TRBJ1-2; the D gene is possibly TRBD1 (5 bases). Germline-derived CDR1 and CDR2 are MNHNY and SVGAGI (reference sequence). Trimming took off 6 bases at V and 3 bases at J, with 17 bases between the two ends. The CDR3 spans 15 residues.

The chain has TRBV19 and TRBJ1-1; D call uncertain. V was pared by 7 bases and J by 1 base, with 10 bases between. Germline V gene lookup returns CDR1 LNHDA and CDR2 SQIVND (reference sequence). There are 13 residues in the CDR3. CDR3 nucleotide sequence: TGTGCCAGTAAAAGGAGCGCGAACACTGAAGCTTTCTTT. The encoded protein is CASKRSANTEAFF.

CDR3 DNA: TGTGCCAGCACCCACGGGACTAGCGGGGTTAATGAGCAGTTCTTC. Translated: CASTHGTSGVNEQFF. V is TRBV27 and J is TRBJ2-1; 13 bases are shared with TRBD2. J lost 7 bases, V lost 7 bases, and 7 bases had no gene match. CDR3 length equals 15 residues. Germline lookup yields CDR1 MNHEY and CDR2 SMNVEV (reference sequence).

This sequence joins TRBV2 and TRBJ2-5, with unresolved D. V dropped 4 bases and J dropped 2 bases, with 8 bases sitting between them. Per germline, CDR1 SNHLY and CDR2 FYNNEI. This CDR3 is built from 13 residues. CDR3 sequence (DNA): TGTGCCAGCAGTGTGCGCCAACAAGAGACCCAGTACTTC. It yields the protein CASSVRQQETQYF.

The chain links TRBV3-1 (or the pseudogene TRBV3-2) to TRBJ2-5; 12 nucleotides match TRBD1. CDR1 and CDR2 from the germline V gene are LGHDT and YNNKEL (reference sequence). The CDR3 is 15 amino acids. J gave up 3 bases and V 5 bases, and 4 bases lay outside the gene matches. DNA for the CDR3: TGTGCCAGCAGCTACGGGACAGGGGGCAAAGAGACCCAGTACTTC. Protein sequence: CASSYGTGGKETQYF.

Only a few counts were recorded for this clone. Within the sample, other DNA sequences also encode this same CDR3. The genes are TRBV6-2 or TRBV6-3 and TRBJ1-5, with D perhaps TRBD1 (5 bases). CDR3 length equals 15 residues. Per germline, CDR1 MNHEY and CDR2 SVGEGT. V was cut by 6 bases and J by 6 bases, with 18 bases left in between. This CDR3 reads CASSSGGGPVQPQHF. The CDR3 bases are TGTGCCAGCAGCTCCGGGGGGGGTCCGGTTCAGCCCCAGCATTTT.

The rearrangement links TRBV7-3 to TRBJ2-7; 9 bases agree with TRBD1. The CDR3 runs to 15 residues. CDR1 is SGHTA and CDR2 is FQGTGA in the germline V gene. With 3 bases clipped from V and 2 bases from J, the junction kept 5 bases outside the gene matches. The CDR3 DNA follows: TGTGCCAGCAGCTTGGGGGACAGGGATACCTACGAGCAGTACTTC. Residues: CASSLGDRDTYEQYF.

This sequence joins TRBV19 and TRBJ1-1, with TRBD1 as a possible D gene (5 bases). Trimming took off 3 bases at V and 4 bases at J, with 9 bases between the two ends. The germline CDR1 and CDR2 sequences are LNHDA and SQIVND (reference sequence). This CDR3 contains 13 residues. DNA for the CDR3: TGTGCCAGTAGTATGGGGGGTGTCACTGAAGCTTTCTTT. This codes for CASSMGGVTEAFF.

This chain uses TRBV7-8 with TRBJ2-1; D is tentatively TRBD1 or TRBD2 (5 bases each). Germline CDR1 and CDR2: SGHVS and FQNEAQ. There are 11 residues in the CDR3. Trimming took 5 bases from V and 10 from J, leaving 9 bases between them. CDR3 DNA sequence: TGTGCCAGCAGCCCACGGGGCGAGCAGTTCTTC. This codes for CASSPRGEQFF.

The chain links TRBV5-1 to TRBJ2-3; D uncertain. Germline CDR1 is SGHRS and CDR2 is YFSETQ. V was shortened by 4 bases and J by 5 bases, with 17 bases between the two germline ends. This CDR3 contains 15 residues. The CDR3 coding sequence is TGCGCCAGCAGCCTGGCCTTCCAAGGCAGAGATACGCAGTATTTT. Its translation: CASSLAFQGRDTQYF.

This rearrangement joins TRBV19 to TRBJ1-5, with D perhaps matching TRBD1 (5 bases). This CDR3 comprises 15 residues. The V end lost 3 bases, the J end lost 4 bases, and 13 bases lay between the germline ends. The germline V gene encodes CDR1 LNHDA and CDR2 SQIVND (reference sequence). The CDR3 sequence is CASSIILGPNQPQHF. CDR3 DNA sequence: TGTGCCAGTAGTATTATCTTGGGACCTAATCAGCCCCAGCATTTT.